These 10 T cell receptor beta chains originate from one sample sequenced in a study of OX40 agonist ivuxolimab in advanced cancers. Profiling relied on immunoSEQ multiplex PCR, and the TCRdb table lists in-frame clones only, not all of them. The sample includes 77,000 or so clones, about 88% of them seen just once. Sequencing used CD4+ or CD8+ T cells sorted from blood, obtained in a trial of the OX40 agonist ivuxolimab. Source of these receptors: an adult with an advanced solid tumor such as melanoma, head and neck, liver or kidney cancer.

The V and J genes are TRBV18 and TRBJ2-3, with 10 bases aligning to TRBD2. The V and J ends lost 3 bases and 3 bases, in that order; junction bases with no gene match: 9. Germline assignment: CDR1 KGHSH and CDR2 LQKENI. The CDR3 covers 17 residues. In nucleotides, the CDR3 is TGTGCCAGCTCACCGCCTCGGGGAGCGGGAGGGACAGATACGCAGTATTTT. As protein: CASSPPRGAGGTDTQYF.

The V gene is TRBV6-1, the J gene TRBJ1-2; 8 bases fit TRBD1. V was pared by 6 bases and J by 4 bases, with 4 bases of the junction left unmatched. Germline assignment: CDR1 MNHNS and CDR2 SASEGT. This CDR3 comprises 13 residues. The CDR3 DNA is TGTGCCAGCAGCGAGGACAGGGTCTATGGCTACACCTTC. Its protein is CASSEDRVYGYTF.

The rearrangement joins TRBV30 to TRBJ2-5, with D hard to call. The CDR3 extends over 13 amino acids. The V gene's germline CDR1 is GTSNPN and CDR2 SVGIG (reference sequence). V lost 0 bases and J lost 9, with 14 bases in between. CDR3 DNA sequence: TGTGCCTGGAGTGTATCTGTTTCGGCGGCCCAGTACTTC. Translating it yields CAWSVSVSAAQYF.

The rearrangement links TRBV4-3 to TRBJ1-2; perhaps TRBD1 as D (5 bases). From germline, CDR1 is LGHNA and CDR2 YSLEER. The CDR3 totals 18 residues. The germline V and J ends were trimmed by 4 bases and 4 bases, with 25 bases remaining between them. CDR3 in amino acids: CASSPRDGPNGIGYGYTF. CDR3 coding DNA: TGCGCCAGCAGCCCCCGGGACGGTCCTAACGGTATTGGCTATGGCTACACCTTC.

The gene calls are TRBV4-1 and TRBJ1-2, with D possibly being TRBD1 (6 bases). The germline V gene encodes CDR1 MGHRA and CDR2 YSYEKL. Trimming shortened V by 0 bases and J by 4 bases, and 21 bases separated the two germline ends. The CDR3 contains 18 residues. CDR3 coding DNA: TGCGCCAGCAGCCAAGATATGGCGGGAGGGGGGAAGATCTATGGCTACACCTTC. Protein sequence: CASSQDMAGGGKIYGYTF.

The rearrangement links TRBV5-4 to TRBJ2-5, with D uncertain. The J call is uncertain, as TRBJ2-7 better fits the DNA end. This CDR3 contains 14 residues. CDR1 is SGHNT and CDR2 is YYREEE in the germline V gene (reference sequence). The CDR3 is CASSRESPTYEQYF. The CDR3, as DNA: TGTGCCAGCAGTAGAGAATCTCCCACCTACGAGCAGTACTTC.

This chain joins TRBV9 and TRBJ2-7; 8 bases are a match to TRBD2. J lost 2 bases, V lost 4 bases, and 5 bases had no gene match. Germline V gene data show CDR1 as SGDLS and CDR2 as YYNGEE. This CDR3 comprises 14 residues. CDR3 loop: CASSSGLATYEQYF. The CDR3 bases are TGTGCCAGCAGCTCCGGACTAGCCACCTACGAGCAGTACTTC.

This sequence joins TRBV7-9 and TRBJ1-1; 7 positions match TRBD1. The CDR3 is made up of 15 amino acids. V dropped 5 bases and J dropped 11; count of bases not matched to a gene: 17. The germline gives CDR1 SEHNR, CDR2 FQNEAQ (reference sequence). CDR3 DNA: TGTGCCAGCAGCCCAGGGGGGGCAGCTCTTTCAAGGGCTTTCTTT. This translates into CASSPGGAALSRAFF.

This clone was counted only a few times. This sequence joins TRBV11-2 and TRBJ2-2; no reliable D call. There are 12 residues in the CDR3. The V gene lost 5 bases and the J gene lost 4 bases, with 5 bases spanning the gap. The germline CDR1 and CDR2 sequences are SGHAT and FQNNGV. The CDR3 coding sequence is TGTGCCAGCAGCCCTAGCACCGGGGAGCTGTTTTTT. It is translated as CASSPSTGELFF.

V gene TRBV19 combines with J gene TRBJ1-1, with D perhaps matching TRBD1 (5 bases). This CDR3 has 16 amino acids. V dropped 5 bases and J dropped 0 bases, with 16 bases sitting between them. Germline V gene lookup returns CDR1 LNHDA and CDR2 SQIVND (reference sequence). The CDR3 sequence is CASSSGRLTMNTEAFF. The CDR3 region has the DNA TGTGCCAGTAGTTCGGGACGGCTGACAATGAACACTGAAGCTTTCTTT.